The 13 T cell receptor beta chains listed next were all sequenced from one sample in a study of lymphopenia after photon versus proton radiotherapy. Clones were sequenced by immunoSEQ multiplex PCR, and TCRdb holds only the in-frame ones, with some missing. The sample includes approximately 150,000 clones, about 85% of them seen just once. The specimen comprised peripheral blood, sampled from a patient treated with photon-based radiotherapy. These receptor sequences come from a man aged 45-65 years with gastric cancer.

Worth noting for this clone: Compared with germline, one end of the junction differs, possibly owing to a read error. The V gene is TRBV6-5, the J gene TRBJ1-2; D is uncertain. The CDR3 runs to 12 residues. Germline V gene sequence: CDR1 MNHEY, CDR2 SVGAGI. The CDR3 sequence is CVSSPGVDGYTF. CDR3 bases: TGTGTCAGCAGCCCCGGAGTGGATGGCTACACCTTC.

V is TRBV11-3 and J is TRBJ2-7, with a weak D call TRBD2 (6 bases). Germline V CDR1 and CDR2: SGHNT, YENEEA. The CDR3 runs to 16 residues. The V end was cut by 5 bases, the J end by 4 bases, with 21 bases between. The CDR3 here is CASSPGDGTPRYEQYF. For the CDR3, the DNA is TGTGCCAGCAGCCCGGGGGATGGGACCCCCAGGTACGAGCAGTACTTC.

J is TRBJ2-1 and V is TRBV5-4; 7 nucleotides align to TRBD2. After removal of 0 bases from V and 6 bases from J, the junction contained 3 bases not matched to a gene. CDR3 size: 14 residues. The germline gives CDR1 SGHNT, CDR2 YYREEE (reference sequence). CDR3 DNA: TGTGCCAGCAGCTTGGTGGGGACTACCAATGAGCAGTTCTTC. This codes for CASSLVGTTNEQFF. Drawing the rest from reference TRBV5-4 and TRBJ2-1, the complete variable domain is ETGVTQSPTHLIKTRGQQVTLRCSSQSGHNTVSWYQQALGQGPQFIFQYYREEENGRGNFPPRFSGLQFPNYSSELNVNALELDDSALYLCASSLVGTTNEQFFGPGTRLTVL.

The V and J genes are TRBV7-6 and TRBJ2-7; D ambiguous. Between the trimmed V and J ends, which lost 1 base and 7 bases, there was a span of 14 bases. This CDR3 contains 14 residues. Germline V gene data show CDR1 as SGHVS and CDR2 as FNYEAQ. CDR3 in DNA: TGTGCCAGCAGCTTAGACCACCGGGTAAGGGAGCAGTACTTC. Translation: CASSLDHRVREQYF. The variable domain in full, completed from reference TRBV7-6 and TRBJ2-7, reads GAGVSQSPRYKVTKRGQDVALRCDPISGHVSLYWYRQALGQGPEFLTYFNYEAQQDKSGLPNDRFSAERPEGSISTLTIQRTEQRDSAMYRCASSLDHRVREQYFGPGTRLTVT.

In DNA form, the CDR3 reads TGTGCCAGCAGTGAAAGGGGCAGGGTAAAAGGGGAGACCCAGTACTTC. It encodes CASSERGRVKGETQYF. This chain links TRBV25-1 with TRBJ2-5; a possible D gene is TRBD1 (5 bases). Germline-derived CDR1 and CDR2 are MGHDK and SYGVNS. V was shortened by 2 bases and J by 5 bases, with 18 bases between the two germline ends. There are 16 residues in the CDR3.

The chain recombines TRBV7-9 with TRBJ1-2; D unresolved. CDR1 and CDR2 from the germline V gene are SEHNR and FQNEAQ (reference sequence). Trimming pared 3 bases from V and 1 base from J, leaving 9 bases between. The CDR3 has 14 amino acids. CDR3 amino acids: CASSFGGYNYGYTF. The DNA of the CDR3 is TGTGCCAGCAGCTTTGGCGGTTATAACTATGGCTACACCTTC.

The chain couples TRBV4-1 to TRBJ2-7; 13 bases agree with TRBD2. V lost 2 bases, J lost 13 bases, and 14 bases stayed unmatched. There are 16 residues in the CDR3. CDR1 is MGHRA and CDR2 is YSYEKL in the germline V gene. The CDR3 is CASSQQNGGLAGEIYF. The CDR3, as DNA: TGCGCCAGCAGCCAACAAAACGGAGGACTAGCGGGAGAAATTTACTTC.

This clone appeared a single time. The CDR3 protein is CASRGTGFTGYTF. In DNA, the CDR3 is TGTGCCAGCAGAGGGACAGGGTTTACTGGCTACACCTTC. The chain links TRBV6-4 to TRBJ1-2; TRBD1 matches at 9 bases. Trimming cost V 6 bases and J 7 bases; bases outside gene matches: 6. The CDR3 runs 13 residues. CDR1 and CDR2 from the germline V gene are MRHNA and SNTAGT.

V and J are TRBV27 and TRBJ2-1; tentatively, D is TRBD1 or TRBD2 (5 bases each). Trimming left V 6 bases short and J 6 bases short, with 12 bases between. The germline gives CDR1 MNHEY, CDR2 SMNVEV (reference sequence). The CDR3 has 13 amino acids. The CDR3 region has the DNA TGTGCCAGCAGATGGGACGGACTCAATGAGCAGTTCTTC. Translation: CASRWDGLNEQFF.

This chain joins TRBV6-6 and TRBJ2-5; 10 bases align to TRBD2. The junction had 3 bases not matched to a gene; V was cut back by 7 bases and J by 1 base. In germline, CDR1 is MNHNY, CDR2 SVGAGI (reference sequence). This CDR3 has 14 residues. The CDR3 loop is CASTWTSGQETQYF. In DNA, the CDR3 is TGTGCCAGCACCTGGACTAGCGGCCAAGAGACCCAGTACTTC.

This sequence joins TRBV5-1 and TRBJ2-7; weak D call: TRBD1 (5 bases). Germline V gene data show CDR1 as SGHRS and CDR2 as YFSETQ. CDR3 length: 15 residues. The V gene lost 1 base and the J gene lost 5 bases, with 16 bases spanning the gap. CDR3 coding DNA: TGCGCCAGCAGCTTGATTGGGGCTCATAGAGACGAGCAGTACTTC. Translation: CASSLIGAHRDEQYF.

The rearrangement uses TRBV7-9 and TRBJ1-3; perhaps TRBD1 as D (5 bases). The CDR3 contains 14 residues. V shed 1 base and J shed 3 bases, with 7 bases lying between them. CDR1 is SEHNR, CDR2 FQNEAQ, per germline (reference sequence). This CDR3 reads CASSLGGVGNTIYF. The DNA for the CDR3 is TGTGCCAGCAGCTTAGGGGGCGTTGGAAACACCATATATTTT.

This clone was picked up one time. The V and J genes are TRBV2 and TRBJ2-3, with D perhaps TRBD2 (6 bases). This CDR3 region has 13 residues. Germline V CDR1 and CDR2: SNHLY, FYNNEI. With 3 bases removed from V and 9 bases from J, the gap between germline ends came to 13 bases. The CDR3: CASSDDIRGTQYF. Here the CDR3 DNA reads TGTGCCAGCAGTGACGACATTCGGGGGACGCAGTATTTT.